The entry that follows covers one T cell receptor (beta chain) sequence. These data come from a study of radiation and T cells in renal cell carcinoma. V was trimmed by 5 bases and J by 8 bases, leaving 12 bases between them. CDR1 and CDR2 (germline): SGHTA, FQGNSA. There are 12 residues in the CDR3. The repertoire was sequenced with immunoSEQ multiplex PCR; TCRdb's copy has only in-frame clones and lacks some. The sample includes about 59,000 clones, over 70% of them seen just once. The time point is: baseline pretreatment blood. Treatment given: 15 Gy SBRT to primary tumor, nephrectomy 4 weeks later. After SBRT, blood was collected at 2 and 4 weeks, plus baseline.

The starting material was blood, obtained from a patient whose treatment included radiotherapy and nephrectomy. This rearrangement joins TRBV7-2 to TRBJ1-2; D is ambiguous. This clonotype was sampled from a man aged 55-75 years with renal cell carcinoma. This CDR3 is CASSPRFDGYTF. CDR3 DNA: TGTGCCAGCAGCCCCCGGTTTGACGGCTACACCTTC.